The present T cell receptor beta chain was sequenced within a study of T cell responses to AZD1222 COVID-19 vaccine. Libraries were prepared by immunoSEQ multiplex PCR; TCRdb keeps only in-frame clonotypes and omits some of them. The table has some 140,000 clones, 70% to 90% seen once. In the case of this clone: Its antigen is as yet unknown.

The study's findings and limits: Repertoire sampling was restricted to post-peak T cell response timepoints. Regions 160-218 and 743-854 dominated among vaccine-associated CD4 TCRs spanning spike. Females outnumbered males among donors, who were mostly white British; clonal diversity was possibly underestimated. Among AZD1222 vaccinees, only six were seropositive at baseline.

Trimming shortened V by 3 bases and J by 7 bases, and 21 bases separated the two germline ends. The V gene's germline CDR1 is GTSNPN and CDR2 SVGIG (reference sequence). The CDR3 spans 16 residues. This specimen consisted of peripheral blood, obtained on day 0 of MenACWY control vaccination. This TCR derives from an adult in good health. This chain joins TRBV30 and TRBJ2-2, with D tentatively TRBD2 (6 bases). The CDR3 region is CAWSSLPGVQNGELFF. The CDR3 DNA is TGTGCCTGGAGCTCACTCCCGGGGGTTCAAAACGGGGAGCTGTTTTTT.